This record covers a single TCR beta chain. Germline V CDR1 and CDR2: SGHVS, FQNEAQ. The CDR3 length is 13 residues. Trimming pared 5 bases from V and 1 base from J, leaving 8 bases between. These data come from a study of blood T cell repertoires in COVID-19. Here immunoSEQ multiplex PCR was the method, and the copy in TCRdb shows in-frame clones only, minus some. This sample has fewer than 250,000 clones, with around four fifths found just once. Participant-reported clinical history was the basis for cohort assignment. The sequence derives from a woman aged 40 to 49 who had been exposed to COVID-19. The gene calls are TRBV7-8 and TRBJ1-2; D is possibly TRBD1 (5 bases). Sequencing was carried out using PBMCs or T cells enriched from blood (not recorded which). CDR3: CASSLQDNYGYTF. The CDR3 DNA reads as TGTGCCAGCAGCCTACAGGATAACTATGGCTACACCTTC. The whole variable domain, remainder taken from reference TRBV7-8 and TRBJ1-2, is GAGVSQSPRYKVAKRGQDVALRCDPISGHVSLFWYQQALGQGPEFLTYFQNEAQLDKSGLPSDRFFAERPEGSVSTLKIQRTQQEDSAVYLCASSLQDNYGYTFGSGTRLTVV.